What follows are 25 T cell receptor beta chains derived from one specimen sequenced in a study of CD8+ T cells in alopecia areata. Stated treatment: oral pan-JAK inhibitor, 5-10 mg twice daily. Sequencing relied on a cDNA template that was reverse transcribed from extracted RNA. TCRdb's copy holds only in-frame clones and misses some; the assay was immunoSEQ multiplex PCR. The sample includes approximately 280,000 clones, roughly 50% seen only once; the top ten take about 1.8%. This sample comprised CD4+ T cells sorted from blood, obtained at week 24, from a patient treated with tofacitinib. The receptor set was obtained from a human donor with alopecia areata.

V and J are TRBV5-1 and TRBJ1-4; D is undetermined. This CDR3 region has 15 residues. Deletions cut 5 bases from V and 0 bases from J, with 11 bases between. Germline lookup yields CDR1 SGHRS and CDR2 YFSETQ. CDR3 sequence reads: CASREGSATNEKLFF. The CDR3 nucleotides read TGCGCCAGCAGGGAGGGCAGCGCAACTAATGAAAAACTGTTTTTT. The full variable domain, rest sourced from reference TRBV5-1 and TRBJ1-4, is KAGVTQTPRYLIKTRGQQVTLSCSPISGHRSVSWYQQTPGQGLQFLFEYFSETQRNKGNFPGRFSGRQFSNSRSEMNVSTLELGDSALYLCASREGSATNEKLFFGSGTQLSVL.

This chain joins TRBV18 and TRBJ1-3; weak D call: TRBD1 (6 bases). V lost 3 bases and J 0 bases, leaving 9 bases between the germline ends. The CDR3 extends over 15 amino acids. Germline V gene sequence: CDR1 KGHSH, CDR2 LQKENI. This CDR3 is CASSPGGSSGNTIYF. The CDR3 nucleotides are TGTGCCAGCTCACCGGGGGGCAGCTCTGGAAACACCATATATTTT.

The rearrangement joins TRBV7-2 to TRBJ2-1; possible D gene TRBD1, 5 bases. The V end was cut by 5 bases, the J end by 15 bases, with 14 bases between. Per the germline V gene, CDR1 is SGHTA and CDR2 is FQGNSA. There are 11 residues in the CDR3. CDR3 nucleotides: TGTGCCAGCAGCCCCCGACAGAACCGGTTCTTC. Residues: CASSPRQNRFF.

The chain links TRBV30 to TRBJ1-1; 10 bases fit TRBD1. The V gene's germline CDR1 is GTSNPN and CDR2 SVGIG (reference sequence). This CDR3 is 15 amino acids long. V was pared by 8 bases and J by 4 bases, with 13 bases of the junction left unmatched. CDR3 region: CAGGGQGSVGTEAFF. The CDR3 DNA is TGTGCCGGAGGGGGACAGGGGTCGGTGGGCACTGAAGCTTTCTTT.

The chain has TRBV6-5 and TRBJ2-7, with 8 bases identical to TRBD1. V was pared by 6 bases and J by 3 bases, with 7 bases of the junction left unmatched. CDR3 length equals 14 residues. CDR1 and CDR2 from the germline V gene are MNHEY and SVGAGI. The CDR3 sequence: CASSRGQGLYEQYF. DNA of the CDR3: TGTGCCAGCAGCCGAGGACAGGGTCTCTACGAGCAGTACTTC.

Remarks on this clone: Distinct nucleotide sequences in the sample also encode this CDR3. The chain is built from TRBV27 and TRBJ2-7, with 8 positions matching TRBD1. The germline gives CDR1 MNHEY, CDR2 SMNVEV (reference sequence). Losses at the gene ends were 6 bases for V and 0 bases for J; bases not matched to a gene: 4. This CDR3 spans 14 amino acids. CDR3 nucleotides: TGTGCCAGCAGACGGACAGGGAGCTCCTACGAGCAGTACTTC. Translated: CASRRTGSSYEQYF.

This chain joins TRBV5-4 and TRBJ2-4; 8 bases agree with TRBD2. The CDR3 runs 13 residues. Trimming cost V 0 bases and J 12 bases; bases outside gene matches: 5. CDR1 is SGHNT, CDR2 YYREEE, per germline (reference sequence). The DNA of the CDR3 is TGTGCCAGCAGCTTGGAGGGACTAGAGAGTCAGTACTTC. It encodes CASSLEGLESQYF.

The chain has TRBV7-2 and TRBJ2-7; TRBD1 matches at 7 bases. This CDR3 has 14 amino acids. Germline V gene lookup returns CDR1 SGHTA and CDR2 FQGNSA. Trimming removed 5 bases from V and 2 bases from J; junction bases left unmatched: 6. This CDR3 reads CASSRRDSTYEQYF. Written as DNA, the CDR3 is TGTGCCAGCAGCCGCCGGGACAGTACCTACGAGCAGTACTTC.

This chain joins TRBV7-9 and TRBJ1-2; 8 nucleotides match TRBD1. V was clipped by 0 bases and J by 8 bases; unmatched bases: 5. In germline, CDR1 is SEHNR, CDR2 FQNEAQ (reference sequence). The CDR3 totals 14 residues. In DNA form, the CDR3 reads TGTGCCAGCAGCTTAGCGGACAGGGCGAAAGGCTACACCTTC. Protein product: CASSLADRAKGYTF.

CDR3 bases: TGTGCCAGCTTCCGCAGGTTCTATAATTCACCCCTCCACTTT. Translating gives CASFRRFYNSPLHF. J is TRBJ1-6 and V is TRBV2; D ambiguous. V lost 8 bases to trimming and J lost 3 bases, with 11 bases between them. This CDR3 is 14 amino acids long. The germline CDR1 and CDR2 sequences are SNHLY and FYNNEI.

This clone was picked up a small number of times. V is TRBV29-1 and J is TRBJ1-1; D gene ambiguous. Germline V gives CDR1 SQVTM, CDR2 ANQGSEA. Trimming shortened V by 4 bases and J by 0 bases, and 9 bases separated the two germline ends. The CDR3 spans 13 residues. DNA for the CDR3: TGCAGCGTTGGGAGCGGGGTGAACACTGAAGCTTTCTTT. This translates into CSVGSGVNTEAFF.

This chain uses TRBV5-4 with TRBJ1-1, with D possibly TRBD1 on 6 matching bases. The germline V gene has CDR1 SGHNT and CDR2 YYREEE (reference sequence). V dropped 2 bases and J dropped 0 bases, with 17 bases sitting between them. The CDR3 runs to 17 residues. CDR3 sequence (DNA): TGTGCCAGCAGCTTATCGGCGAGGGGGAGGATGAACACTGAAGCTTTCTTT. Translated, it gives CASSLSARGRMNTEAFF.

The chain uses TRBV25-1 and TRBJ2-5; no clear D. Germline V gene sequence: CDR1 MGHDK, CDR2 SYGVNS. The CDR3 consists of 12 residues. Trimming removed 4 bases at V and 1 base at J, with 4 bases between. CDR3 residues: CASSGLQETQYF. Here the CDR3 DNA reads TGTGCCAGCAGTGGGCTCCAAGAGACCCAGTACTTC.

The V gene is TRBV19, the J gene TRBJ1-1, with D perhaps matching TRBD1 (5 bases). This CDR3 has 15 amino acids. The germline gives CDR1 LNHDA, CDR2 SQIVND (reference sequence). V was pared by 6 bases and J by 0 bases, with 14 bases between. For the CDR3, the DNA is TGTGCCAGTAGCCCTGGGGACTTCCTGAACACTGAAGCTTTCTTT. It is translated as CASSPGDFLNTEAFF.

This clone appeared a single time. V and J are TRBV7-3 and TRBJ2-5, with D perhaps being TRBD1 or TRBD2 (5 bases each). Trimming removed 5 bases at V and 4 bases at J, with 11 bases between. There are 13 residues in the CDR3. CDR1 and CDR2 from the germline V gene are SGHTA and FQGTGA. The CDR3 loop reads CASSLRGRETQYF. The CDR3 nucleotides are TGTGCCAGCAGCCTGAGGGGAAGAGAGACCCAGTACTTC. The whole variable domain, remainder taken from reference TRBV7-3 and TRBJ2-5, is GAGVSQTPSNKVTEKGKYVELRCDPISGHTALYWYRQSLGQGPEFLIYFQGTGAADDSGLPNDRFFAVRPEGSVSTLKIQRTERGDSAVYLCASSLRGRETQYFGPGTRLLVL.

V gene TRBV23-1 combines with J gene TRBJ1-5; 8 bases map to TRBD1. TRBV23-1 is designated an ORF whose function remains uncertain. This CDR3 has 17 amino acids. Trimming at V came to 4 bases and at J to 3 bases, leaving 11 bases not matched to a gene. CDR3: CASSRTHRGADNQPQHF. CDR3 DNA: TGCGCCAGCAGTCGTACGCACAGGGGGGCGGACAATCAGCCCCAGCATTTT.

Details on this clone: The junction departs from germline at one end; a sequencing error may be responsible. The chain recombines TRBV29-1 with TRBJ2-5, with 7 positions matching TRBD1. The CDR3 contains 12 residues. Germline-derived CDR1 and CDR2 are SQVTM and ANQGSEA. DNA for the CDR3: TGCAGCGTTGGACAGGGCCAAGGGACCCAGTACTTC. The encoded protein is CSVGQGQGTQYF.

CDR3 protein: CASSRRDRDSYGYTF. Written as DNA, the CDR3 is TGTGCCAGCAGCCGCCGGGACAGGGATTCCTATGGCTACACCTTC. V gene TRBV4-2 combines with J gene TRBJ1-2; 9 bases map to TRBD1. The germline V gene encodes CDR1 LGHNA and CDR2 YNFKEQ. The CDR3 covers 15 residues. J was trimmed by 4 bases and V by 4 bases; bases with no gene match: 7.

The chain carries TRBV5-6 and TRBJ2-1; a possible D gene is TRBD1 (6 bases). The germline V and J ends were trimmed by 4 bases and 6 bases, with 17 bases remaining between them. The CDR3 has 15 residues. CDR1 and CDR2 (germline): SGHDT, YYEEEE. The CDR3 DNA reads as TGTGCCAGCAGCCGACTTGTTTCGGACAGCAATGAGCAGTTCTTC. Translation: CASSRLVSDSNEQFF.

This clone has only one observation. The rearrangement uses TRBV29-1 and TRBJ2-4; D call uncertain. CDR3 length: 15 residues. Germline V gene data show CDR1 as SQVTM and CDR2 as ANQGSEA. Trimming took off 4 bases at V and 0 bases at J, with 13 bases between the two ends. CDR3 in amino acids: CSVVTMTAAKNIQYF. The CDR3 coding sequence is TGCAGCGTTGTAACTATGACGGCAGCCAAAAACATTCAGTACTTC. Together with reference TRBV29-1 and TRBJ2-4, the CDR3 gives the full variable domain: SAVISQKPSRDICQRGTSLTIQCQVDSQVTMMFWYRQQPGQSLTLIATANQGSEATYESGFVIDKFPISRPNLTFSTLTVSNMSPEDSSIYLCSVVTMTAAKNIQYFGAGTRLSVL.

The V gene is TRBV6-5, the J gene TRBJ2-4, with D uncertain. Germline V gene lookup returns CDR1 MNHEY and CDR2 SVGAGI. The germline V and J ends were trimmed by 5 bases and 0 bases, with 8 bases remaining between them. The CDR3 totals 14 residues. CDR3 DNA sequence: TGTGCCAGCAGTGAACTACTAGCCAAAAACATTCAGTACTTC. Its translation: CASSELLAKNIQYF.

This chain joins TRBV7-8 and TRBJ2-7, with D possibly being TRBD2 (5 bases). Trimming removed 1 base at V and 7 bases at J, with 8 bases between. Germline CDR1 SGHVS, CDR2 FQNEAQ. CDR3 size: 12 residues. The CDR3 bases are TGTGCCAGCAGCTTAGAATGGAGGGAGCAGTACTTC. Amino acid sequence: CASSLEWREQYF.

In its sample, this clone was seen a few times. The chain combines TRBV4-3 with TRBJ1-4; 10 bases agree with TRBD1. From germline, CDR1 is LGHNA and CDR2 YSLEER. This CDR3 region has 15 residues. V shed 0 bases and J 11 bases; nucleotides not matched to a gene: 6. CDR3 sequence: CASSQEWTGGRKLFF. The CDR3 coding sequence is TGCGCCAGCAGCCAAGAATGGACAGGGGGGAGGAAACTGTTTTTT.

The chain recombines TRBV5-1 with TRBJ2-4; D might be TRBD1 or TRBD2, each matching 5 bases. CDR1 is SGHRS and CDR2 is YFSETQ in the germline V gene. The CDR3 runs to 14 residues. V was trimmed by 4 bases and J by 7 bases, leaving 15 bases between them. DNA of the CDR3: TGCGCCAGCAGCCCGGAGGCAGGGATGAACATTCAGTACTTC. This translates into CASSPEAGMNIQYF.

The V call is TRBV28, the J call TRBJ1-2; 7 bases map to TRBD1. This CDR3 contains 16 residues. CDR1 and CDR2 (germline): MDHEN, SYDVKM. Trimming at V came to 5 bases and at J to 1 base, leaving 10 bases not matched to a gene. In DNA form, the CDR3 reads TGTGCCAGCAGTCTACAGGGGTCCCTCCTTAACTATGGCTACACCTTC. Its translation: CASSLQGSLLNYGYTF.